The 10 T cell receptor beta chains presented below share a single source sample, sequenced in a study of Ad26.COV2.S vaccination and SARS-CoV-2 variants. Treatment of the sample: 15 to 20 received Ad26.COV2.S at low or high dose, single or two shots; 5 received placebo; per-sample allocation not given. Sampling occurred on day 63 after the first vaccine or placebo injection. The data were produced by immunoSEQ multiplex PCR, yet TCRdb's version contains in-frame clones alone and is incomplete. This sample has some 460,000 clones, with roughly nine tenths found just once. This specimen consisted of peripheral blood, obtained in a trial of Ad26.COV2.S vaccine versus placebo. The receptors derive from a person between 18 and 65 years old who received the Ad26.COV2.S COVID-19 vaccine or a placebo.

V usage is TRBV14 and J usage is TRBJ2-7; D not certain. The CDR3 spans 11 residues. Germline assignment: CDR1 SGHDN and CDR2 FVKESK. V lost 5 bases and J 1 base, leaving 3 bases between the germline ends. The CDR3 spells CASSYSYEQYF. Here the CDR3 DNA reads TGTGCCAGCAGCTATTCCTACGAGCAGTACTTC. Using reference TRBV14 and TRBJ2-7 for the parts outside the CDR3, the full variable domain is EAGVTQFPSHSVIEKGQTVTLRCDPISGHDNLYWYRRVMGKEIKFLLHFVKESKQDESGMPNNRFLAERTGGTYSTLKVQPAELEDSGVYFCASSYSYEQYFGPGTRLTVT.

The sample holds one count of this clone. V is TRBV25-1 and J is TRBJ1-4, with D maybe TRBD1 (5 bases). This CDR3 comprises 14 residues. In germline, CDR1 is MGHDK, CDR2 SYGVNS. V shed 4 bases and J shed 7 bases, with 13 bases lying between them. The CDR3 loop is CASSGGARSEKLFF. The CDR3 bases are TGTGCCAGCAGTGGAGGGGCCAGGAGTGAAAAACTGTTTTTT.

Worth noting for this clone: Other DNA variants within this sample encode the same CDR3. This rearrangement joins TRBV27 to TRBJ2-7; D assignment may be TRBD1 or TRBD2 (5 bases each). CDR1 and CDR2 from the germline V gene are MNHEY and SMNVEV (reference sequence). Trimming left V 1 base short and J 7 bases short, with 11 bases between. There are 13 residues in the CDR3. DNA of the CDR3: TGTGCCAGCAGTTTATTGGGGGAAGGAGAGCAGTACTTC. It encodes CASSLLGEGEQYF.

The chain combines TRBV29-1 with TRBJ1-5; TRBD1 matches 9 bases. Per germline, CDR1 SQVTM and CDR2 ANQGSEA. The junction had 7 bases not matched to a gene; V was cut back by 6 bases and J by 4 bases. The CDR3 is 14 residues long. CDR3 sequence (DNA): TGCAGCGTGGGACAGGGTATTGGGAATCAGCCCCAGCATTTT. It is translated as CSVGQGIGNQPQHF. Complete variable domain (other parts from reference TRBV29-1 and TRBJ1-5): SAVISQKPSRDICQRGTSLTIQCQVDSQVTMMFWYRQQPGQSLTLIATANQGSEATYESGFVIDKFPISRPNLTFSTLTVSNMSPEDSSIYLCSVGQGIGNQPQHFGDGTRLSIL.

The genes are TRBV4-2 and TRBJ2-5; TRBD2 is a possible D gene (6 bases). The CDR3 length is 15 residues. Germline V gene lookup returns CDR1 LGHNA and CDR2 YNFKEQ. Trimming took off 4 bases at V and 2 bases at J, with 14 bases between the two ends. The CDR3: CASSLGRDLQETQYF. The CDR3 coding sequence is TGTGCCAGCAGCCTCGGGCGGGACCTACAAGAGACCCAGTACTTC.

This clone was counted only a few times. The chain recombines TRBV5-1 with TRBJ1-1, with 12 bases identical to TRBD1. The CDR3 is 15 amino acids. The germline V gene encodes CDR1 SGHRS and CDR2 YFSETQ. V lost 3 bases, J lost 3 bases, and 3 bases stayed unmatched. CDR3 residues: CASSYGTGGYTEAFF. Written as DNA, the CDR3 is TGCGCCAGCAGCTATGGGACAGGGGGCTACACTGAAGCTTTCTTT.

This clone was recorded a few times. V and J are TRBV11-2 and TRBJ1-4; 9 bases are shared with TRBD1. The CDR3 has 15 residues. Germline lookup yields CDR1 SGHAT and CDR2 FQNNGV. Germline trimming cut 5 bases from V and 7 bases from J; bases unmatched to any gene: 8. CDR3 bases: TGTGCCAGCAGCAGTCCGGGACAGGGTGGTGAAAAACTGTTTTTT. Amino acids: CASSSPGQGGEKLFF.

This rearrangement joins TRBV6-5 to TRBJ2-7; D unclear. CDR3 length: 15 amino acids. Germline CDR1 reads MNHEY; CDR2 reads SVGAGI. V lost 4 bases and J lost 2, with 15 bases in between. The CDR3 bases are TGTGCCAGCAGTTCGGTGGCCTTCTCGGCCTACGAGCAGTACTTC. This gives the protein CASSSVAFSAYEQYF.

The gene calls are TRBV9 and TRBJ1-5; D possibly corresponds to TRBD1 (5 bases). This CDR3 is 14 amino acids long. Trimming took 2 bases from V and 8 from J, leaving 14 bases between them. The germline CDR1 and CDR2 sequences are SGDLS and YYNGEE. CDR3 residues: CASSVGGGREPQHF. DNA for the CDR3: TGTGCCAGCAGCGTCGGGGGAGGCAGGGAGCCCCAGCATTTT.

This clone was seen once. The chain couples TRBV6-2 or TRBV6-3 to TRBJ1-5; D remains unclear. Germline assignment: CDR1 MNHEY and CDR2 SVGEGT. The V and J ends lost 5 bases and 0 bases respectively, with 11 bases between them. CDR3 size: 15 residues. CDR3 coding DNA: TGTGCCAGCAGTCCACAGCTTTCTAGCAATCAGCCCCAGCATTTT. This translates into CASSPQLSSNQPQHF.